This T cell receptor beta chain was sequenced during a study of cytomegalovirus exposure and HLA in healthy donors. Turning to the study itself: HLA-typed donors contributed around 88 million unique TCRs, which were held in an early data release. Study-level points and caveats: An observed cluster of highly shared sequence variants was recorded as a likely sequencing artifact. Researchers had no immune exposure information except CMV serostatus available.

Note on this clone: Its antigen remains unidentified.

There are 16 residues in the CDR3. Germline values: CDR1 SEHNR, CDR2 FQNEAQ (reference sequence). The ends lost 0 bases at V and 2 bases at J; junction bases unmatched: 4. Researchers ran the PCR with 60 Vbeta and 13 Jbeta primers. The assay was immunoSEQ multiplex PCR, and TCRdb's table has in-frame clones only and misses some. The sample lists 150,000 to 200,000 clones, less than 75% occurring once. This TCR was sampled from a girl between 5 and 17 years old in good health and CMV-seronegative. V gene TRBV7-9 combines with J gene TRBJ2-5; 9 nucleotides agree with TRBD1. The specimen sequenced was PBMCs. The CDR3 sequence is CASSLAGTGPQETQYF. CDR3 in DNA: TGTGCCAGCAGCTTAGCTGGGACAGGGCCTCAAGAGACCCAGTACTTC.